A selection of T cell receptor beta chains follows, all from one sample in a study of blood T cells in healthy people across ages. Each CDR3 protein is one row after TCRdb ran MiXCR on the 5' RACE reads. Found here are around 1,700,000 distinct CDR3 sequences, roughly 27% of them singletons; the top ten hold 7.7%. Material for sequencing was blood. Receptors were obtained from a woman between 25 and 40 years old in good health. Both conserved end residues are part of each CDR3. A D gene is named only where the DNA matches it firmly. Clone sizes are given selectively: once, few, many, or a class where the clone is expanded.

d_call: TRBD1; clone_size: NA; v_call: TRBV5-1; j_call: TRBJ2-2; cdr3_aa: CASSFRTGSTGELFF; cdr3_nt: TGCGCCAGCAGCTTCAGGACAGGGAGCACCGGGGAGCTGTTTTTT
d_call: TRBD2; clone_size: many; v_call: TRBV4-3; j_call: TRBJ2-1; cdr3_aa: CASSQDSGSSYNEQFF; cdr3_nt: TGCGCCAGCAGCCAAGACAGCGGGAGCTCCTACAATGAGCAGTTCTTC
d_call: TRBD1; clone_size: few; v_call: TRBV6-1; j_call: TRBJ2-7; cdr3_aa: CAISRDRGTHEQYF; cdr3_nt: TGTGCCATCTCCCGGGACAGGGGGACCCACGAGCAGTACTTC
d_call: NA; clone_size: NA; v_call: TRBV5-1; j_call: TRBJ2-5; cdr3_aa: CASSWRPAKETQYF; cdr3_nt: TGCGCCAGCAGCTGGAGGCCGGCGAAAGAGACCCAGTACTTC
d_call: TRBD2; clone_size: NA; v_call: TRBV5-1; j_call: TRBJ2-7; cdr3_aa: CASSWLAGGPNEQYF; cdr3_nt: TGCGCCAGCAGCTGGCTAGCGGGAGGGCCTAACGAGCAGTACTTC
d_call: NA; clone_size: many; v_call: TRBV18; j_call: TRBJ2-7; cdr3_aa: CASSPGIESYEQYF; cdr3_nt: TGTGCCAGCTCACCAGGGATAGAATCCTACGAGCAGTACTTC
d_call: TRBD2; clone_size: NA; v_call: TRBV7-9; j_call: TRBJ2-1; cdr3_aa: CASRRTSVGYNEQFF; cdr3_nt: TGTGCCAGCAGACGGACTAGCGTGGGGTATAATGAGCAGTTCTTC
d_call: TRBD2; clone_size: NA; v_call: TRBV7-2; j_call: TRBJ2-7; cdr3_aa: CTSSSFSSGSRYEQYF; cdr3_nt: TGTACCAGCAGCTCATTTAGTAGCGGGAGCCGGTACGAGCAGTACTTC
d_call: TRBD1; clone_size: NA; v_call: TRBV29-1; j_call: TRBJ1-2; cdr3_aa: CSVRTGRNGYTF; cdr3_nt: TGCAGCGTGAGGACAGGGAGGAATGGCTACACCTTC
d_call: NA; clone_size: NA; v_call: TRBV20-1; j_call: TRBJ1-1; cdr3_aa: CSARVKNTEAFF; cdr3_nt: TGCAGTGCTAGAGTGAAGAACACTGAAGCTTTCTTT
d_call: TRBD1; clone_size: many; v_call: TRBV10-3; j_call: TRBJ2-7; cdr3_aa: CAIGQGNEQYF; cdr3_nt: TGTGCCATCGGACAGGGTAACGAGCAGTACTTC
d_call: TRBD1; clone_size: NA; v_call: TRBV2; j_call: TRBJ1-1; cdr3_aa: CASSARGHTEAFF; cdr3_nt: TGTGCCAGCAGTGCCAGGGGGCATACTGAAGCTTTCTTT
d_call: TRBD2; clone_size: NA; v_call: TRBV11-2; j_call: TRBJ2-1; cdr3_aa: CASSSPRGTSGSYNEQFF; cdr3_nt: TGTGCCAGCAGCTCCCCCCGGGGAACTAGCGGTTCCTACAATGAGCAGTTCTTC
d_call: NA; clone_size: NA; v_call: TRBV19; j_call: TRBJ2-1; cdr3_aa: CASSAQPASSYNEQFF; cdr3_nt: TGTGCCAGTAGTGCTCAGCCGGCGAGCTCCTACAATGAGCAGTTCTTC
d_call: TRBD1; clone_size: NA; v_call: TRBV3-1; j_call: TRBJ2-5; cdr3_aa: CASRSFSGTGVTQYF; cdr3_nt: TGTGCCAGCCGCTCCTTTTCCGGGACAGGGGTGACCCAGTACTTC
d_call: NA; clone_size: few; v_call: TRBV11-2; j_call: TRBJ2-3; cdr3_aa: CASSLPPDRGARSPQYF; cdr3_nt: TGTGCCAGCAGCCTACCCCCGGACCGGGGGGCCCGTTCCCCGCAGTATTTT
d_call: NA; clone_size: many; v_call: TRBV5-6; j_call: TRBJ2-5; cdr3_aa: CASSSQYQETQYF; cdr3_nt: TGTGCCAGCAGCTCTCAATATCAAGAGACCCAGTACTTC
d_call: NA; clone_size: many; v_call: TRBV5-1; j_call: TRBJ2-1; cdr3_aa: CASSFSRDFAYEQFF; cdr3_nt: TGCGCCAGCAGCTTTTCCAGGGACTTTGCTTATGAGCAGTTCTTC
d_call: NA; clone_size: few; v_call: TRBV29-1; j_call: TRBJ1-1; cdr3_aa: CSGVQVGTEAFF; cdr3_nt: TGCAGCGGCGTGCAGGTCGGCACTGAAGCTTTCTTT
d_call: NA; clone_size: many; v_call: TRBV4-1; j_call: TRBJ2-3; cdr3_aa: CASSQSSGTDTQYF; cdr3_nt: TGCGCCAGCAGCCAGTCATCCGGCACAGATACGCAGTATTTT
d_call: NA; clone_size: NA; v_call: TRBV29-1; j_call: TRBJ1-1; cdr3_aa: CSVAGWRGENTGAFF; cdr3_nt: TGCAGCGTTGCCGGTTGGAGGGGCGAGAACACTGGAGCTTTCTTT
d_call: TRBD2; clone_size: NA; v_call: TRBV6-2/TRBV6-3; j_call: TRBJ2-7; cdr3_aa: CASIDELAGAYEQYF; cdr3_nt: TGTGCCAGCATCGATGAGCTAGCGGGTGCCTACGAGCAGTACTTC
d_call: TRBD1; clone_size: NA; v_call: TRBV9; j_call: TRBJ2-6; cdr3_aa: CASSVGQGAFVGANVLTF; cdr3_nt: TGTGCCAGCAGCGTCGGACAGGGGGCGTTCGTTGGGGCCAACGTCCTGACTTTC
d_call: NA; clone_size: NA; v_call: TRBV30; j_call: TRBJ2-5; cdr3_aa: CAWEVVGETQYF; cdr3_nt: TGTGCCTGGGAGGTAGTCGGAGAGACCCAGTACTTC
d_call: NA; clone_size: NA; v_call: TRBV7-2; j_call: TRBJ2-4; cdr3_aa: CASSVDGVGKNIQYF; cdr3_nt: TGTGCCAGCAGCGTTGACGGGGTCGGCAAAAACATTCAGTACTTC
d_call: NA; clone_size: many; v_call: TRBV4-1; j_call: TRBJ1-2; cdr3_aa: CASSNPLAPAAWGYTF; cdr3_nt: TGCGCCAGCAGCAACCCCCTGGCCCCCGCAGCTTGGGGCTACACCTTC
d_call: NA; clone_size: NA; v_call: TRBV10-3; j_call: TRBJ2-7; cdr3_aa: CAIGSRQGRYEQYF; cdr3_nt: TGTGCCATCGGAAGCCGGCAGGGGAGGTACGAGCAGTACTTC
d_call: NA; clone_size: NA; v_call: TRBV5-1; j_call: TRBJ1-2; cdr3_aa: CASSPSNRGGDVGYTF; cdr3_nt: TGCGCCAGCAGCCCCTCGAACCGGGGCGGAGATGTTGGCTACACCTTC
d_call: TRBD1; clone_size: few; v_call: TRBV6-5; j_call: TRBJ1-1; cdr3_aa: CSSSYLRPGQVNTEAFF; cdr3_nt: TGCTCCAGCAGTTACCTTAGACCAGGACAGGTCAACACTGAAGCTTTCTTT
d_call: NA; clone_size: NA; v_call: TRBV20-1; j_call: TRBJ2-7; cdr3_aa: CSASKFSPIKLSYEQYF; cdr3_nt: TGCAGTGCCTCTAAATTTTCCCCTATTAAGTTATCCTACGAGCAGTACTTC
d_call: NA; clone_size: NA; v_call: TRBV12-5; j_call: TRBJ2-1; cdr3_aa: CASGLSGGPNEQFF; cdr3_nt: TGTGCTAGTGGTTTGTCCGGGGGTCCCAATGAGCAGTTCTTC
d_call: TRBD2; clone_size: NA; v_call: TRBV3-1; j_call: TRBJ2-5; cdr3_aa: CASSPREREGETQYF; cdr3_nt: TGTGCCAGCAGCCCCCGAGAGCGGGAGGGAGAGACCCAGTACTTC
d_call: TRBD2; clone_size: few; v_call: TRBV30; j_call: TRBJ2-5; cdr3_aa: CAWSRTSGYQETQYF; cdr3_nt: TGTGCCTGGAGTCGGACTAGCGGGTATCAAGAGACCCAGTACTTC
d_call: NA; clone_size: NA; v_call: TRBV6-5; j_call: TRBJ2-1; cdr3_aa: CASSSGLPDEQFF; cdr3_nt: TGTGCCAGCAGTAGCGGACTTCCCGATGAGCAGTTCTTC
d_call: NA; clone_size: many; v_call: TRBV30; j_call: TRBJ1-2; cdr3_aa: CAWSVYRTGYGYTF; cdr3_nt: TGTGCCTGGAGTGTGTACAGGACGGGCTATGGCTACACCTTC
d_call: NA; clone_size: few; v_call: TRBV20-1; j_call: TRBJ2-7; cdr3_aa: CSGDPANYEQYF; cdr3_nt: TGCAGTGGGGACCCCGCAAACTACGAGCAGTACTTC
d_call: NA; clone_size: few; v_call: TRBV7-8; j_call: TRBJ2-7; cdr3_aa: CASSWAGTEGYEQYF; cdr3_nt: TGTGCCAGCAGCTGGGCCGGGACGGAAGGCTACGAGCAGTACTTC
d_call: NA; clone_size: NA; v_call: TRBV7-9; j_call: TRBJ1-4; cdr3_aa: CASSFEEGANEKLFF; cdr3_nt: TGTGCCAGCAGCTTTGAGGAGGGGGCTAATGAAAAACTGTTTTTT
d_call: NA; clone_size: many; v_call: TRBV6-2/TRBV6-3; j_call: TRBJ1-1; cdr3_aa: CASSYSIEGTEAFF; cdr3_nt: TGTGCCAGCAGTTACTCGATCGAAGGGACTGAAGCTTTCTTT
d_call: TRBD1; clone_size: NA; v_call: TRBV5-1; j_call: TRBJ2-5; cdr3_aa: CASSLPPGQGVMETQYF; cdr3_nt: TGCGCCAGCAGCTTACCCCCGGGACAGGGCGTGATGGAGACCCAGTACTTC
d_call: NA; clone_size: many; v_call: TRBV3-1; j_call: TRBJ2-7; cdr3_aa: CASSQGLNGEQYF; cdr3_nt: TGTGCCAGCAGCCAAGGTCTAAACGGCGAGCAGTACTTC
d_call: NA; clone_size: NA; v_call: TRBV2; j_call: TRBJ2-1; cdr3_aa: CASKEDLLSYNEQFF; cdr3_nt: TGTGCCAGCAAGGAGGACCTCCTCTCCTACAATGAGCAGTTCTTC
d_call: NA; clone_size: many; v_call: TRBV29-1; j_call: TRBJ1-4; cdr3_aa: CSVLEGSLTNEKLFF; cdr3_nt: TGCAGCGTTCTAGAGGGTAGCTTAACTAATGAAAAACTGTTTTTT
d_call: NA; clone_size: many; v_call: TRBV20-1; j_call: TRBJ2-7; cdr3_aa: CSAPRGSYEQYF; cdr3_nt: TGCAGTGCTCCCCGCGGCTCCTACGAGCAGTACTTC
d_call: NA; clone_size: NA; v_call: TRBV2; j_call: TRBJ1-4; cdr3_aa: CASNTDNEKLFF; cdr3_nt: TGTGCCAGCAATACGGATAATGAAAAACTGTTTTTT
d_call: NA; clone_size: few; v_call: TRBV2; j_call: TRBJ2-1; cdr3_aa: CASSVQGKIDEQFF; cdr3_nt: TGTGCCAGCAGTGTTCAGGGCAAGATCGATGAGCAGTTCTTC
d_call: TRBD2; clone_size: NA; v_call: TRBV4-1; j_call: TRBJ2-1; cdr3_aa: CASSQDLAGIDNEQFF; cdr3_nt: TGCGCCAGCAGCCAAGACCTAGCGGGGATCGACAATGAGCAGTTCTTC
d_call: NA; clone_size: few; v_call: TRBV5-1; j_call: TRBJ1-2; cdr3_aa: CASSLRFGEDGYTF; cdr3_nt: TGCGCCAGCAGCTTGCGATTCGGAGAGGACGGCTACACCTTC
d_call: NA; clone_size: many; v_call: TRBV6-2/TRBV6-3; j_call: TRBJ2-7; cdr3_aa: CASSLTAGSFEQYF; cdr3_nt: TGTGCCAGCAGTTTAACTGCGGGGTCCTTCGAGCAGTACTTC
d_call: TRBD1; clone_size: NA; v_call: TRBV6-1; j_call: TRBJ2-7; cdr3_aa: CASTRDRVDEQYF; cdr3_nt: TGTGCCAGCACCCGGGACAGGGTCGACGAGCAGTACTTC
d_call: TRBD2; clone_size: NA; v_call: TRBV20-1; j_call: TRBJ2-3; cdr3_aa: CSARGGRSSDTQYF; cdr3_nt: TGCAGTGCTAGAGGCGGGAGGAGTTCAGATACGCAGTATTTT
d_call: NA; clone_size: NA; v_call: TRBV5-1; j_call: TRBJ1-1; cdr3_aa: CSRLWGTLRTTEAFF; cdr3_nt: TGCTCCAGACTCTGGGGGACACTAAGGACCACTGAAGCTTTCTTT
d_call: NA; clone_size: few; v_call: TRBV7-9; j_call: TRBJ1-2; cdr3_aa: CASSLYTNYGYTF; cdr3_nt: TGTGCCAGCAGCTTATATACTAACTATGGCTACACCTTC
d_call: TRBD1; clone_size: few; v_call: TRBV12-5; j_call: TRBJ1-2; cdr3_aa: CASGSESGQLNYGYTF; cdr3_nt: TGTGCTAGTGGTTCGGAATCGGGACAGCTAAACTATGGCTACACCTTC
d_call: TRBD2; clone_size: NA; v_call: TRBV7-9; j_call: TRBJ2-6; cdr3_aa: CASRAGRINSGANVLTF; cdr3_nt: TGTGCCAGCAGAGCGGGACGGATAAACTCTGGGGCCAACGTCCTGACTTTC
d_call: NA; clone_size: NA; v_call: TRBV9; j_call: TRBJ2-2; cdr3_aa: CASSVGDPNTGELFF; cdr3_nt: TGTGCCAGCAGCGTAGGCGATCCGAACACCGGGGAGCTGTTTTTT
d_call: TRBD2; clone_size: many; v_call: TRBV7-2; j_call: TRBJ2-1; cdr3_aa: CASSFWAGGSYNEQFF; cdr3_nt: TGTGCCAGCAGCTTCTGGGCGGGGGGGTCCTACAATGAGCAGTTCTTC